These T cell receptor beta chains were read from a single sample in a study of T-cell memory formation after mild COVID-19. TCRdb reprocessed the 5' RACE reads via MiXCR and lists one record per CDR3 protein. The sample shows 560,000 or so distinct CDR3 sequences, 17% of them seen only once. Sequencing was done on a sample of PBMCs or a T cell subset sorted from them (not recorded which). The receptors stem from an adult woman who had mild COVID-19 (a few samples of this study predate the infection). Cell type and time point are not known. CDR3s include the opening cysteine and the closing phenylalanine or tryptophan. The D gene is left open where the match is weak. Only part of the rows carry a size: once, few, many, or a class if the clone is expanded.

TRBJ2-5	-	-	TRBV29-1	CSVYLGAQETQYF	TGCAGCGTTTATCTGGGGGCCCAGGAGACCCAGTACTTC
TRBJ2-7	many	TRBD1	TRBV20-1	CSALPWTGTSYEQYF	TGCAGTGCCCTCCCCTGGACAGGGACCTCCTACGAGCAGTACTTC
TRBJ2-7	many	TRBD2	TRBV12-3/TRBV12-4	CASSLRGGSYEQYF	TGTGCCAGCAGCCTCCGGGGGGGGTCCTACGAGCAGTACTTC
TRBJ1-1	-	-	TRBV6-1	CASSYRFRDTEAFF	TGTGCCAGCAGTTACAGGTTTAGGGACACTGAAGCTTTCTTT
TRBJ2-2	few	-	TRBV6-5	CASRKGLVGELFF	TGTGCCAGCAGGAAGGGTCTGGTCGGGGAGCTGTTTTTT
TRBJ2-1	-	-	TRBV25-1	CASSESGTHNEQFF	TGTGCCAGCAGTGAATCCGGGACCCACAATGAGCAGTTCTTC
TRBJ2-2	few	TRBD2	TRBV15	CATSTAGANTGELFF	TGTGCCACCAGCACAGCGGGGGCGAACACCGGGGAGCTGTTTTTT
TRBJ1-2	-	-	TRBV29-1	CSIPGVSYGYTF	TGCAGCATACCGGGGGTTAGCTATGGCTACACCTTC
TRBJ1-2	few	TRBD1	TRBV4-2	CASSQDRGPYGYTF	TGTGCCAGCAGCCAAGACAGGGGGCCCTATGGCTACACCTTC
TRBJ2-5	-	TRBD2	TRBV12-3/TRBV12-4	CASSIRLAGVQETQYF	TGTGCCAGCAGTATCCGGCTAGCGGGAGTTCAAGAGACCCAGTACTTC
TRBJ2-1	-	TRBD1	TRBV6-4	CASSDADRGYNEQFF	TGTGCCAGCAGTGATGCAGACAGGGGTTACAATGAGCAGTTCTTC
TRBJ2-7	-	TRBD2	TRBV12-3/TRBV12-4	CASSLLAGDSYEQYF	TGTGCCAGCAGTTTACTAGCGGGGGACTCCTACGAGCAGTACTTC
TRBJ2-1	-	-	TRBV7-9	CASSPTFF	TGTGCCAGCAGCCCGACCTTCTTC
TRBJ1-1	-	-	TRBV12-3/TRBV12-4	CASRPRVNTEAFF	TGTGCCAGCAGGCCCAGGGTGAACACTGAAGCTTTCTTT
TRBJ1-6	few	-	TRBV3-1	CASSQDSAGDNSPLHF	TGTGCCAGCAGCCAAGATTCGGCAGGGGATAATTCACCCCTCCACTTT
TRBJ2-5	few	-	TRBV11-2	CASSIGWGETQYF	TGTGCCAGCAGCATCGGGTGGGGGGAGACCCAGTACTTC
TRBJ1-4	many	TRBD1	TRBV4-3	CASSQQQHRGDEKLFF	TGCGCCAGCAGCCAACAACAGCACAGGGGTGATGAAAAACTGTTTTTT
TRBJ2-1	-	TRBD2	TRBV7-8	CASRAPGTSDNEQFF	TGTGCCAGCAGGGCGCCCGGGACTAGCGACAATGAGCAGTTCTTC
TRBJ2-1	few	TRBD1	TRBV29-1	CSVDGTGGKNEQFF	TGCAGCGTTGACGGGACAGGGGGTAAGAATGAGCAGTTCTTC
TRBJ1-6	-	-	TRBV9	CASSQRTANSPLHF	TGTGCCAGCAGCCAAAGAACGGCTAATTCACCCCTCCACTTT
TRBJ1-4	-	-	TRBV9	CASSVDQGSSNEKLFF	TGTGCCAGCAGCGTAGACCAGGGGTCGTCTAATGAAAAACTGTTTTTT
TRBJ2-1	once	-	TRBV29-1	CSVEQTSYNEQFF	TGCAGCGTTGAACAGACCTCCTACAATGAGCAGTTCTTC
TRBJ2-5	few	TRBD2	TRBV6-5	CATWEGETQYF	TGTGCCACTTGGGAGGGGGAGACCCAGTACTTC
TRBJ2-1	many	TRBD1	TRBV24-1	CATSDLPGDRSYNEQFF	TGTGCCACCAGTGATTTGCCCGGGGACAGGTCCTACAATGAGCAGTTCTTC